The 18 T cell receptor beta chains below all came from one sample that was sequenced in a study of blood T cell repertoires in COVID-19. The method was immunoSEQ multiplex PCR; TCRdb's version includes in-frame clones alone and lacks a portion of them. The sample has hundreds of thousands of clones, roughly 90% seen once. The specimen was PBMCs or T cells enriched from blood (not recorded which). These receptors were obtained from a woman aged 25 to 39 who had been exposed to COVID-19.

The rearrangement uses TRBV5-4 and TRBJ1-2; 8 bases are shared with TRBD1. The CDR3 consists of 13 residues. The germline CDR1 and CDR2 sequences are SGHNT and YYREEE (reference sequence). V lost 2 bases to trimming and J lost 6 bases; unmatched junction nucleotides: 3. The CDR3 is CASSLAGGDGYTF. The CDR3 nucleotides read TGTGCCAGCAGCTTAGCAGGGGGCGATGGCTACACCTTC. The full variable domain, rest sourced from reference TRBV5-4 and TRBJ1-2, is ETGVTQSPTHLIKTRGQQVTLRCSSQSGHNTVSWYQQALGQGPQFIFQYYREEENGRGNFPPRFSGLQFPNYSSELNVNALELDDSALYLCASSLAGGDGYTFGSGTRLTVV.

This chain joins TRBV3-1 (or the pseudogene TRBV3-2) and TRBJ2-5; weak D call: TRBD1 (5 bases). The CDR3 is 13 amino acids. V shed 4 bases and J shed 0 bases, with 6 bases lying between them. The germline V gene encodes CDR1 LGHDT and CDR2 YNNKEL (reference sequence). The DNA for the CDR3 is TGTGCCAGCAGCCGGACAAACCAAGAGACCCAGTACTTC. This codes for CASSRTNQETQYF.

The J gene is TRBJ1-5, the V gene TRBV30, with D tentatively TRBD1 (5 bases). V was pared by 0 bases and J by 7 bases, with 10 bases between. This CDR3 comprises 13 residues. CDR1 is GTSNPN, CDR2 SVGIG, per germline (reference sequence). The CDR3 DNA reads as TGTGCCTGGAGTGTCAGGGCAAGGCAGCCCCAGCATTTT. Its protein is CAWSVRARQPQHF.

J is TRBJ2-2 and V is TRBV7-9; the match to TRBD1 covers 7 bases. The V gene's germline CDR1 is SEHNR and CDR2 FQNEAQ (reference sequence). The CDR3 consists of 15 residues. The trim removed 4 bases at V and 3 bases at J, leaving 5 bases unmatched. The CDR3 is CASSSHRGDTGELFF. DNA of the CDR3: TGTGCCAGCAGCTCTCACAGGGGAGACACCGGGGAGCTGTTTTTT.

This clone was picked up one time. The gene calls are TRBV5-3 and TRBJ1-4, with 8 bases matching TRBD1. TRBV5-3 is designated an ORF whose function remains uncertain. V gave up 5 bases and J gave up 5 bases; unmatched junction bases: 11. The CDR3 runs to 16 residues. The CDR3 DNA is TGTGCCAGAAGACCGGACAGGGCCCCCTTAAATGAAAAACTGTTTTTT. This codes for CARRPDRAPLNEKLFF.

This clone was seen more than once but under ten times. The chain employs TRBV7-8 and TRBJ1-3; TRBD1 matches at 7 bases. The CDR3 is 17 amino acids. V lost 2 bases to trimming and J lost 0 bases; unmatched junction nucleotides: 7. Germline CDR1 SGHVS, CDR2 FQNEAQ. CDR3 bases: TGTGCCAGCAGCTTAAAGGGACAGCGGTCCTCTGGAAACACCATATATTTT. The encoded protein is CASSLKGQRSSGNTIYF. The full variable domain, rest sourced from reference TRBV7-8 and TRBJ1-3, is GAGVSQSPRYKVAKRGQDVALRCDPISGHVSLFWYQQALGQGPEFLTYFQNEAQLDKSGLPSDRFFAERPEGSVSTLKIQRTQQEDSAVYLCASSLKGQRSSGNTIYFGEGSWLTVV.

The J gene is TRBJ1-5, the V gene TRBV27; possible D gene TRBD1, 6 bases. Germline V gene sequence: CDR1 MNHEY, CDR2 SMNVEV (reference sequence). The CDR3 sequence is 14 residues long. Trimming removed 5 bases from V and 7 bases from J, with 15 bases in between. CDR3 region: CASSPRQVSQPQHF. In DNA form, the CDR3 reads TGTGCCAGCAGTCCCCGACAGGTCTCCCAGCCCCAGCATTTT.

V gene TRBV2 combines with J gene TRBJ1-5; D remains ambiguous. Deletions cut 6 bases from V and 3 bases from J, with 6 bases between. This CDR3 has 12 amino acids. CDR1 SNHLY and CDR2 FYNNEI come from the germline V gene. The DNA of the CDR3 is TGTGCCAGCAGGCGGGACAATCAGCCCCAGCATTTT. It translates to CASRRDNQPQHF.

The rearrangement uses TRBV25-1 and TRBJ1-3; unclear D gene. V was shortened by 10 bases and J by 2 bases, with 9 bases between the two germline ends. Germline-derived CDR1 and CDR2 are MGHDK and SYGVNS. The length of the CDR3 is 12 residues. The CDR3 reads CAIAGPGNTIYF. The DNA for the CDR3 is TGTGCCATCGCGGGCCCTGGAAACACCATATATTTT.

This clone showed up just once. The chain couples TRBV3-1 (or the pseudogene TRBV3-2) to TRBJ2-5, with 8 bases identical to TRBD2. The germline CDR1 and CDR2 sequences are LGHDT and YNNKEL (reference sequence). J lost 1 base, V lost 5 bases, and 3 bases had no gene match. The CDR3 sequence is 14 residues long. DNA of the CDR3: TGTGCCAGCAGCTTCGGGGGGGCCCAAGAGACCCAGTACTTC. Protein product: CASSFGGAQETQYF.

The CDR3 loop reads CASSLTYGSSYEQYF. Written as DNA, the CDR3 is TGTGCCAGCAGCTTAACTTACGGGAGCTCCTACGAGCAGTACTTC. J is TRBJ2-7 and V is TRBV7-3; D is perhaps TRBD2 (6 bases). V was shortened by 0 bases and J by 0 bases, with 9 bases between the two germline ends. In germline, CDR1 is SGHTA, CDR2 FQGTGA. The CDR3 covers 15 residues.

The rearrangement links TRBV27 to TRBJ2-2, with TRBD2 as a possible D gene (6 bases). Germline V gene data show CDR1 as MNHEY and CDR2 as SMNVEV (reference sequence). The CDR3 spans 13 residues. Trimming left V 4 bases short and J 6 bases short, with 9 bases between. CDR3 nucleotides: TGTGCCAGCAGTTCGGGAGTCCCCGGGGAGCTGTTTTTT. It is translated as CASSSGVPGELFF.

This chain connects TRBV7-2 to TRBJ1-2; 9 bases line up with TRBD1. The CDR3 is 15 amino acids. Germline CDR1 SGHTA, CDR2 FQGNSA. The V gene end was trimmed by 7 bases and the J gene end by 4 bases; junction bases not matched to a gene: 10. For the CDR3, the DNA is TGTGCCAGCACGGGGACAGGGACGGGTTCCTATGGCTACACCTTC. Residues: CASTGTGTGSYGYTF.

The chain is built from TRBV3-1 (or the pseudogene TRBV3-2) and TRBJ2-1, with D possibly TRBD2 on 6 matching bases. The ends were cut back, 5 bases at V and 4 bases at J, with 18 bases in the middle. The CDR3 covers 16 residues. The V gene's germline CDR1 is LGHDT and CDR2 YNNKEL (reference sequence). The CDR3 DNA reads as TGTGCCAGCAGCGGGACGGGGGTCTTCCCATACAATGAGCAGTTCTTC. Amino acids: CASSGTGVFPYNEQFF.

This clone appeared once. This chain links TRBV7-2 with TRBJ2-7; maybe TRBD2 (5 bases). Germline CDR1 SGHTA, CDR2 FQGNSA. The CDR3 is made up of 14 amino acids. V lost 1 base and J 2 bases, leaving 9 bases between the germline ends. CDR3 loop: CASSLGRGTYEQYF. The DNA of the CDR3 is TGTGCCAGCAGCTTAGGACGGGGAACCTACGAGCAGTACTTC.

The CDR3 here is CASSLVGGNTGELFF. The DNA of the CDR3 is TGTGCCAGCAGCTTGGTAGGGGGAAACACCGGGGAGCTGTTTTTT. The chain uses TRBV5-4 and TRBJ2-2; the D gene is possibly TRBD1 (6 bases). The CDR3 totals 15 residues. The V end lost 0 bases, the J end lost 2 bases, and 8 bases lay between the germline ends. Germline V gives CDR1 SGHNT, CDR2 YYREEE (reference sequence).

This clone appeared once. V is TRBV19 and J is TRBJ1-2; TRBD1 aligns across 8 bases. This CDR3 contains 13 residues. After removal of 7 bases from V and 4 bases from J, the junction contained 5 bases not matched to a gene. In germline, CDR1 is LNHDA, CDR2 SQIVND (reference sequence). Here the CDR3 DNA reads TGTGCCAGTACCGGACAGGGAGGCTATGGCTACACCTTC. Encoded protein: CASTGQGGYGYTF.

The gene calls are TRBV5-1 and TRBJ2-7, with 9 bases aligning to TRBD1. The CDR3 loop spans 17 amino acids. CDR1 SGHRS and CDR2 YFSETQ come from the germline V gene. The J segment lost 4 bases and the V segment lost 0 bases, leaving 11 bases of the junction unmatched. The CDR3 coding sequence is TGCGCCAGCAGCTTGGGGACAGGGGCCTATAAGCGGTACGAGCAGTACTTC. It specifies CASSLGTGAYKRYEQYF.